This entry lists 8 T cell receptor beta chains sequenced from one sample in a study of T cells after posttransplantation cyclophosphamide. Method: immunoSEQ multiplex PCR; TCRdb's copy keeps in-frame clones and lacks some. The data show about 22,000 clones, roughly two thirds seen once. Source material: memory CD4+ T cells sorted from PBMCs. The receptor set was obtained from a woman aged 60 to 75 in good health, CMV-negative, and a related stem cell transplant donor.

This chain connects TRBV7-9 to TRBJ2-5, with D unresolved. The CDR3 runs 11 residues. V was trimmed by 5 bases and J by 2 bases, leaving 3 bases between them. CDR1 SEHNR and CDR2 FQNEAQ come from the germline V gene (reference sequence). As DNA, the CDR3 is TGTGCCAGCAGCGAGCAAGAGACCCAGTACTTC. Protein product: CASSEQETQYF.

The chain uses TRBV10-3 and TRBJ2-1; 11 nucleotides agree with TRBD2. Germline values: CDR1 ENHRY, CDR2 SYGVKD. V was pared by 3 bases and J by 8 bases, with 9 bases of the junction left unmatched. The CDR3 length is 16 residues. CDR3 DNA: TGTGCCATCAGTGATAGTTCTAGCGGGGGGCGGGATGAGCAGTTCTTC. The encoded protein is CAISDSSSGGRDEQFF.

This clone has only a few counts. Here the CDR3 DNA reads TGTGCCAGCAGTTATGGCCGAACGGGTGAGCAGTACTTC. Its translation is CASSYGRTGEQYF. The rearrangement links TRBV6-6 to TRBJ2-7; D uncertain. Germline V gene lookup returns CDR1 MNHNY and CDR2 SVGAGI (reference sequence). Trimming left V 3 bases short and J 7 bases short, with 13 bases between. There are 13 residues in the CDR3.

The chain is built from TRBV6-5 and TRBJ1-5; 9 nucleotides line up with TRBD1. The germline V gene has CDR1 MNHEY and CDR2 SVGAGI. Trimming cost V 3 bases and J 4 bases; bases outside gene matches: 4. The CDR3 is made up of 15 amino acids. The CDR3 region has the DNA TGTGCCAGCAGTTATCAGACAGGGGGGAATCAGCCCCAGCATTTT. Its translation: CASSYQTGGNQPQHF.

The chain links TRBV28 to TRBJ2-4; D perhaps matches TRBD1 (6 bases). Germline loops: CDR1 MDHEN, CDR2 SYDVKM. V dropped 2 bases and J dropped 8 bases, with 13 bases sitting between them. The CDR3 has 14 residues. CDR3 residues: CASSLVGGSYIQYF. CDR3 DNA sequence: TGTGCCAGCAGTTTAGTTGGGGGCAGTTACATTCAGTACTTC.

The genes are TRBV19 and TRBJ2-1, with 7 bases aligning to TRBD2. The CDR3 extends over 15 amino acids. Germline CDR1 is LNHDA and CDR2 is SQIVND (reference sequence). V lost 5 bases and J lost 4; bases outside the gene matches: 8. The DNA for the CDR3 is TGTGCCAGTAGTCCTTCTAGCGGAGTTTACAATGAGCAGTTCTTC. Residues: CASSPSSGVYNEQFF.

The chain employs TRBV4-3 and TRBJ1-1; D not resolved. This CDR3 is 15 amino acids long. Germline V CDR1 and CDR2: LGHNA, YSLEER. Between the trimmed V and J ends, which lost 0 bases and 2 bases, there was a span of 10 bases. The CDR3: CASSQEIQFNTEAFF. As DNA, the CDR3 is TGCGCCAGCAGCCAAGAAATTCAGTTTAACACTGAAGCTTTCTTT.

The J gene is TRBJ2-1, the V gene TRBV19, with D possibly being TRBD2 (6 bases). The CDR3 has 11 amino acids. Germline CDR1 reads LNHDA; CDR2 reads SQIVND (reference sequence). Between the trimmed V and J ends, which lost 6 bases and 7 bases, there was a span of 7 bases. The CDR3 sequence is CASSRGNEQFF. In DNA form, the CDR3 reads TGTGCCAGTAGCCGGGGGAATGAGCAGTTCTTC. The full variable domain, rest sourced from reference TRBV19 and TRBJ2-1, is DGGITQSPKYLFRKEGQNVTLSCEQNLNHDAMYWYRQDPGQGLRLIYYSQIVNDFQKGDIAEGYSVSREKKESFPLTVTSAQKNPTAFYLCASSRGNEQFFGPGTRLTVL.